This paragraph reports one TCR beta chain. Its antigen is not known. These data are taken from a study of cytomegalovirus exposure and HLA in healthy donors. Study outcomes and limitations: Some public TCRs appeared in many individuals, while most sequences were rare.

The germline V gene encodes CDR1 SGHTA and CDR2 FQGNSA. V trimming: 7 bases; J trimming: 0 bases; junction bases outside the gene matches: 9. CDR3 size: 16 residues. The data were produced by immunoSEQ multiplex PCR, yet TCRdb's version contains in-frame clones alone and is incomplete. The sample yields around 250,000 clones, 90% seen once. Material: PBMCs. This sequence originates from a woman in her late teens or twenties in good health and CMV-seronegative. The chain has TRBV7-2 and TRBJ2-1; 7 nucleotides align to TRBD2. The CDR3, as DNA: TGTGCCAGCAACCGCTGGGGCGGGAGCTCCTACAATGAGCAGTTCTTC. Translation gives CASNRWGGSSYNEQFF.